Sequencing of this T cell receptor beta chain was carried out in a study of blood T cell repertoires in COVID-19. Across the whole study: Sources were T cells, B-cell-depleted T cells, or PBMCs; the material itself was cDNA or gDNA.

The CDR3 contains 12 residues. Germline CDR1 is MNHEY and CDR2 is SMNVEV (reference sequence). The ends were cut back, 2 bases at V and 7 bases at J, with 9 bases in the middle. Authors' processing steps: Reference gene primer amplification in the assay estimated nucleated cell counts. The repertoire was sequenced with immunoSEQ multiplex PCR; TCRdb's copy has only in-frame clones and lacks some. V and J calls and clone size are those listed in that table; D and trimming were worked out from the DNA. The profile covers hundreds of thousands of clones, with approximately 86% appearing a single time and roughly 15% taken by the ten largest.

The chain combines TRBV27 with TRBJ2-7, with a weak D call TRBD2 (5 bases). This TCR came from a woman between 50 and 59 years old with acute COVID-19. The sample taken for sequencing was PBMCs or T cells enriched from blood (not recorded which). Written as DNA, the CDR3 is TGTGCCAGCAGTTTACGGGCGGGTGAGCAGTACTTC. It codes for CASSLRAGEQYF.